A single sample gave rise to the 9 T cell receptor beta chains below, sequenced in a study of blood T cell repertoires in COVID-19. Sequenced by immunoSEQ multiplex PCR; TCRdb stores in-frame clones only, minus some. The sample holds fewer than 200,000 clones, less than 85% seen once. Sequencing used PBMCs or T cells enriched from blood (not recorded which). All receptors derive from a woman aged 60 to 75 with acute COVID-19.

The V gene is TRBV15, the J gene TRBJ2-6; no firm D call. Germline V CDR1 and CDR2: LNHNV, YYDKDF (reference sequence). CDR3 length: 12 amino acids. The V end was cut by 2 bases, the J end by 10 bases, with 6 bases between. CDR3 coding DNA: TGTGCCACCAGCAGATTAATTAACGTCCTGACTTTC. As protein: CATSRLINVLTF.

V gene TRBV10-1 combines with J gene TRBJ2-3; 8 bases match TRBD2. The CDR3 has 15 amino acids. The V and J ends lost 7 bases and 0 bases, in that order; junction bases with no gene match: 6. Germline V gene lookup returns CDR1 WNHNN and CDR2 SYGVQD (reference sequence). The CDR3 nucleotides read TGCGCCAGCACTGGGTCTAGCGGGAGCACAGATACGCAGTATTTT. It yields the protein CASTGSSGSTDTQYF.

This rearrangement joins TRBV19 to TRBJ1-1; 10 bases are shared with TRBD1. The CDR3 spans 15 residues. V lost 7 bases and J lost 3; bases outside the gene matches: 8. Germline V gene sequence: CDR1 LNHDA, CDR2 SQIVND (reference sequence). The CDR3 region has the DNA TGTGCCAGTACCCTGACAGGGGGCTCGTACACTGAAGCTTTCTTT. It yields the protein CASTLTGGSYTEAFF.

This sequence joins TRBV6-2 or TRBV6-3 and TRBJ1-5; D is uncertain. Germline V lookup: CDR1 MNHEY, CDR2 SVGEGT. V shed 0 bases and J shed 2 bases, with 17 bases lying between them. The CDR3 consists of 18 residues. The CDR3 protein is CASSYSSKALIGNQPQHF. In nucleotides, the CDR3 is TGTGCCAGCAGTTACTCGTCGAAGGCACTAATTGGCAATCAGCCCCAGCATTTT.

The J gene is TRBJ2-2, the V gene TRBV9; 9 bases fit TRBD1. Germline V gives CDR1 SGDLS, CDR2 YYNGEE. J lost 7 bases, V lost 4 bases, and 8 bases had no gene match. This CDR3 has 15 residues. The CDR3: CASSLTGGTVGELFF. The CDR3, as DNA: TGTGCCAGCAGCCTCACAGGGGGCACGGTCGGGGAGCTGTTTTTT.

V is TRBV10-3 and J is TRBJ1-4; 7 nucleotides line up with TRBD1. The length of the CDR3 is 12 residues. V gave up 4 bases and J gave up 8 bases; unmatched junction bases: 1. CDR1 and CDR2 from the germline V gene are ENHRY and SYGVKD. The CDR3 here is CAISVQGEKLFF. The CDR3 DNA is TGTGCCATCAGTGTACAGGGGGAAAAACTGTTTTTT.

The rearrangement uses TRBV21-1 and TRBJ2-2; the table's D call, TRBD2, has no DNA check behind it. TRBV21-1 constitutes a pseudogene. CDR3 length equals 15 residues. This chain's CDR3 is CASSNCGGNTGELFF. Here the CDR3 DNA reads TGTGCCAGCAGCAATTGCGGGGGGAACACCGGGGAGCTGTTTTTT.

This chain connects TRBV7-9 to TRBJ1-1, with D hard to call. From germline, CDR1 is SEHNR and CDR2 FQNEAQ (reference sequence). CDR3 length equals 11 residues. V was clipped by 5 bases and J by 11 bases, with 12 bases between them. CDR3 loop: CASSPGGMAFF. The DNA for the CDR3 is TGTGCCAGCAGCCCCGGAGGGATGGCTTTCTTT.

The chain combines TRBV19 with TRBJ2-2; 8 bases map to TRBD2. This CDR3 has 14 residues. V trimming: 11 bases; J trimming: 8 bases; junction bases outside the gene matches: 13. Germline-derived CDR1 and CDR2 are LNHDA and SQIVND (reference sequence). The CDR3 sequence is CAGRSAGDGGELFF. In DNA form, the CDR3 reads TGTGCCGGCCGCTCAGCGGGGGACGGGGGGGAGCTGTTTTTT.